This entry features one T cell receptor beta chain sequence. The antigen is unknown. The length of the CDR3 is 12 residues. Germline V CDR1 and CDR2: LGHNA, YSLEER. Between the trimmed V and J ends, which lost 2 bases and 8 bases, there was a span of 7 bases. The TCR beta cDNA libraries contained unique molecular identifiers. TCRdb fed the PCR reads into MiXCR, producing one record per CDR3 protein. The data contain some 500,000 distinct CDR3 sequences, nearly 45% of them singletons. These data belong to a study of post-analysis software for immune sequencing data. Study-wide background: Included among the disease courses, which were recorded for the cohort, were relapsing-remitting, secondary progressive and progressive-relapsing multiple sclerosis. The study, taken as a whole, reports: The F measure placed samples prepared in the same batch into strongly shared clusters. About five TRBV segments appeared more often in patients than in controls, and TRBV5-6, TRBV5-1 and TRBV20-1 were among these. Among multiple sclerosis patients, normalized Chao1 diversity was significantly below that of controls.

The clonotype originates from a girl aged 5 to 17 with multiple sclerosis. This chain uses TRBV4-3 with TRBJ2-1; a possible D gene is TRBD1 (6 bases). Sequencing was done on a sample of blood. CDR3 DNA sequence: TGCGCCAGCAGCCAACACAGGGATGAGCAGTTCTTC. Translated: CASSQHRDEQFF.